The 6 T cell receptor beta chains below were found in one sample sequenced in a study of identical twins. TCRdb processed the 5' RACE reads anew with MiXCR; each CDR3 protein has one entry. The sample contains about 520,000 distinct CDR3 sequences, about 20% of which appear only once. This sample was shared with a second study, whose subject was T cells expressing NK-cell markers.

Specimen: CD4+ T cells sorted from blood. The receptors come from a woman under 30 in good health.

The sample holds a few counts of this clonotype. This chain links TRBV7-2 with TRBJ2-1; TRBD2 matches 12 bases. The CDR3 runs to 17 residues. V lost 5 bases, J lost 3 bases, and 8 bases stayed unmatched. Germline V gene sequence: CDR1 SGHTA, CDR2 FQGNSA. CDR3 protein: CASSKSLLAGGYNEQFF. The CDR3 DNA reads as TGTGCCAGCAGCAAGAGCCTACTAGCGGGAGGCTACAATGAGCAGTTCTTC.

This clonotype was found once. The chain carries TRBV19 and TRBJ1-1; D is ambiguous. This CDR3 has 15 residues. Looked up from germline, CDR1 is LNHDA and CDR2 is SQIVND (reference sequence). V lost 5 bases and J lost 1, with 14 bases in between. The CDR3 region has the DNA TGTGCCAGTAGTTCTTGGGCCGGGTCGAACACTGAAGCTTTCTTT. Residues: CASSSWAGSNTEAFF.

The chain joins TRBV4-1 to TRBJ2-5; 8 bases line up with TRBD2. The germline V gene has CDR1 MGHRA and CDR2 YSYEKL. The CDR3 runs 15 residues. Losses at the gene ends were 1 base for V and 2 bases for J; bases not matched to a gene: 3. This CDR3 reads CASSQGREAQETQYF. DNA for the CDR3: TGCGCCAGCAGCCAAGGGCGGGAGGCACAAGAGACCCAGTACTTC.

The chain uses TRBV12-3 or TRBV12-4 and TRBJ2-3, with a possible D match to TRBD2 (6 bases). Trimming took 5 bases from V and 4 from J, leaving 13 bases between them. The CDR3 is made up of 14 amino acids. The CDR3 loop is CASSHRTKPDTQYF. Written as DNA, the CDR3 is TGTGCCAGCAGTCACCGGACTAAACCAGATACGCAGTATTTT.

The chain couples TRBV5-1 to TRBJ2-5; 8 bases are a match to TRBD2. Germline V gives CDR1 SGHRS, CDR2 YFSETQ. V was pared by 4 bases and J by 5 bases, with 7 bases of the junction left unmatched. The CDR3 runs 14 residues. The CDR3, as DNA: TGCGCCAGCAGCCCCGGGACTAGTCCGGAGACCCAGTACTTC. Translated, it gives CASSPGTSPETQYF.

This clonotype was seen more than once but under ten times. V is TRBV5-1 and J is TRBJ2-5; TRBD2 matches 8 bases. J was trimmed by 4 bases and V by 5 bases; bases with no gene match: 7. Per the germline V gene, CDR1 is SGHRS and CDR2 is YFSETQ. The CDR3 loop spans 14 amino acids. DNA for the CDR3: TGCGCCAGCAGAAAGCAGCGGGAGTTAGAGACCCAGTACTTC. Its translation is CASRKQRELETQYF. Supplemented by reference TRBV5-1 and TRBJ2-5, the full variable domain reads KAGVTQTPRYLIKTRGQQVTLSCSPISGHRSVSWYQQTPGQGLQFLFEYFSETQRNKGNFPGRFSGRQFSNSRSEMNVSTLELGDSALYLCASRKQRELETQYFGPGTRLLVL.